This TCR beta chain stems from a study of post-analysis software for immune sequencing data. V was clipped by 5 bases and J by 4 bases, with 20 bases between them. This CDR3 region has 16 residues. Germline lookup yields CDR1 SGHTA and CDR2 FQGNSA. Prepared TCR beta cDNA libraries contained unique molecular identifiers. Some 500,000 cDNA molecules were obtained per 1 to 10 million input T cells. TCRdb recomputed calls from the PCR reads with MiXCR, one row per CDR3 protein. Of 450,000 to 700,000 distinct CDR3 sequences in the sample, about 40% are singletons; the top ten hold roughly 1.8%. General study points: A handful of TRBV segments occurring more often in patients than controls included TRBV5-6, TRBV5-1 and TRBV20-1. Multiple sclerosis was associated with a significant reduction in normalized Chao1 diversity relative to controls.

The sample holds a few counts of this clonotype. Its antigen is unidentified. The TCR sequence derives from a girl between 5 and 17 years old with multiple sclerosis. The chain recombines TRBV7-2 with TRBJ1-2; D unresolved. What was sequenced was blood. Here the CDR3 reads CASSPQTSTLSYGYTF. The CDR3 DNA sequence: TGTGCCAGCAGCCCCCAGACATCCACGTTGAGCTATGGCTACACCTTC.